What follows are 18 T cell receptor beta chains derived from one specimen sequenced in a study of T cell repertoires in cytomegalovirus infection. Their target antigens are unknown. TCRdb called the reads again in MiXCR, with one record for every CDR3 protein. The data hold approximately 300,000 distinct CDR3 sequences, with approximately 32% observed a single time. Sequenced here: cultured PBMCs, sampled from culture after CMV antigen stimulation. The receptors shown here come from a human donor in good health (CMV status not recorded). Some clones in this sample may be carry-over from other donors' samples.

The chain has TRBV7-2 and TRBJ2-3; TRBD2 is a possible D gene (6 bases). The V and J ends lost 4 bases and 4 bases respectively, with 18 bases between them. CDR1 is SGHTA, CDR2 FQGNSA, per germline. The CDR3 consists of 16 residues. CDR3 loop: CASSSPGLAIADTQYF. The CDR3 region has the DNA TGTGCCAGCAGCTCCCCCGGGCTAGCGATAGCAGATACGCAGTATTTT.

This clonotype was seen a few times. The chain recombines TRBV19 with TRBJ1-2; 7 bases align to TRBD1. Germline V lookup: CDR1 LNHDA, CDR2 SQIVND (reference sequence). The CDR3 is 15 residues long. The V and J ends lost 5 bases and 5 bases, in that order; junction bases with no gene match: 11. This CDR3 reads CASSPPGQISYGYTF. The DNA for the CDR3 is TGTGCCAGTAGTCCGCCGGGACAGATCTCTTATGGCTACACCTTC.

This clonotype was picked up many times. This chain links TRBV7-2 with TRBJ2-1; 11 nucleotides agree with TRBD2. CDR1 and CDR2 from the germline V gene are SGHTA and FQGNSA. V was pared by 4 bases and J by 10 bases, with 6 bases of the junction left unmatched. This CDR3 contains 14 residues. The CDR3 here is CASSWGLAAEEQFF. In nucleotides, the CDR3 is TGTGCCAGCAGCTGGGGACTAGCGGCCGAAGAGCAGTTCTTC.

This clonotype was observed a handful of times. The genes are TRBV7-6 and TRBJ2-3; D is unresolved. Germline CDR1 reads SGHVS; CDR2 reads FNYEAQ. The CDR3 runs to 11 residues. V was pared by 2 bases and J by 8 bases, with 5 bases between. The CDR3 loop reads CASSLFGTQYF. DNA for the CDR3: TGTGCCAGCAGCTTATTTGGTACGCAGTATTTT.

This clonotype was observed a few times. This CDR3 is CASSQVRGTYEQYF. The CDR3 nucleotides read TGCGCCAGCAGCCAAGTAAGAGGGACTTACGAGCAGTACTTC. This chain links TRBV4-1 with TRBJ2-7; possibly TRBD2 for D (6 bases). Germline V gene sequence: CDR1 MGHRA, CDR2 YSYEKL. V was clipped by 1 base and J by 4 bases, with 11 bases between them. This CDR3 comprises 14 residues.

This clonotype was seen ten or more times. J is TRBJ1-5 and V is TRBV7-8; D is undetermined. The germline V gene encodes CDR1 SGHVS and CDR2 FQNEAQ. Trimming took 1 base from V and 2 from J, leaving 6 bases between them. The CDR3 contains 14 residues. The DNA of the CDR3 is TGTGCCAGCAGCTTAGAAATCGGCAATCAGCCCCAGCATTTT. Its protein is CASSLEIGNQPQHF.

This clonotype was counted many times. The chain combines TRBV6-1 with TRBJ1-1, with TRBD1 as a possible D gene (6 bases). CDR3 length: 13 residues. The germline V and J ends were trimmed by 6 bases and 7 bases, with 15 bases remaining between them. The germline V gene has CDR1 MNHNS and CDR2 SASEGT. The CDR3 DNA follows: TGTGCCAGCAGGATCACAGGGTTTGATGAAGCTTTCTTT. Protein: CASRITGFDEAFF.

V is TRBV3-1 and J is TRBJ2-1, with a possible D match to TRBD1 (7 bases). CDR1 and CDR2 from the germline V gene are LGHDT and YNNKEL (reference sequence). The CDR3 runs to 12 residues. V was clipped by 10 bases and J by 7 bases, with 14 bases between them. In DNA, the CDR3 is TGTGCCACCAGGGGGGATTTGAATGAGCAGTTCTTC. Its translation is CATRGDLNEQFF.

The V gene is TRBV29-1, the J gene TRBJ2-4, with D tentatively TRBD2 (5 bases). V dropped 7 bases and J dropped 1 base, with 14 bases sitting between them. This CDR3 contains 14 residues. In germline, CDR1 is SQVTM, CDR2 ANQGSEA. This chain's CDR3 is CSAARGLAKNIQYF. DNA of the CDR3: TGCAGCGCAGCTAGAGGGCTCGCCAAAAACATTCAGTACTTC.

The sample holds many counts of this clonotype. The gene calls are TRBV7-2 and TRBJ1-6, with D maybe TRBD1 (6 bases). Looked up from germline, CDR1 is SGHTA and CDR2 is FQGNSA. Trimming pared 1 base from V and 9 bases from J, leaving 10 bases between. The length of the CDR3 is 14 residues. In nucleotides, the CDR3 is TGTGCCAGCAGCTTAGACAGGGTAACTTCACCCCTCCACTTT. This encodes CASSLDRVTSPLHF.

This clonotype has only a few counts. The chain links TRBV19 to TRBJ2-1, with a tentative D call TRBD1 (5 bases). Per germline, CDR1 LNHDA and CDR2 SQIVND (reference sequence). The CDR3 is made up of 14 amino acids. V was pared by 4 bases and J by 7 bases, with 14 bases between. DNA for the CDR3: TGTGCCAGTAGTACCCAGGGCTTGAATAATGAGCAGTTCTTC. Its protein product is CASSTQGLNNEQFF.

This chain joins TRBV6-1 and TRBJ1-6, with TRBD1 identical over 8 bases. The CDR3 covers 14 residues. Germline V gene data show CDR1 as MNHNS and CDR2 as SASEGT. V shed 8 bases and J 4 bases; nucleotides not matched to a gene: 4. CDR3 residues: CASWTGLYNSPLHF. CDR3 nucleotides: TGTGCCAGCTGGACAGGGCTTTATAATTCACCCCTCCACTTT.

The chain is built from TRBV13 and TRBJ2-2; 13 nucleotides agree with TRBD2. The CDR3 consists of 17 residues. Germline CDR1 PRHDT, CDR2 FYEKMQ (reference sequence). V shed 5 bases and J 6 bases; nucleotides not matched to a gene: 9. CDR3 protein: CASSGRTSGGAPGELFF. The DNA of the CDR3 is TGTGCCAGCAGCGGCCGTACTAGCGGGGGGGCCCCCGGGGAGCTGTTTTTT.

This clonotype was counted a few times. The chain uses TRBV19 and TRBJ2-1; 9 nucleotides agree with TRBD2. Germline V gives CDR1 LNHDA, CDR2 SQIVND (reference sequence). V lost 4 bases and J lost 3; bases outside the gene matches: 4. The CDR3 has 15 amino acids. CDR3 loop: CASSRRTSVYNEQFF. CDR3 in DNA: TGTGCCAGTAGTAGACGGACTAGCGTCTACAATGAGCAGTTCTTC.

This clonotype was observed at least ten times. The CDR3 nucleotides are TGTGCCAGCAGCCTCACTAATGAAAAACTGTTTTTT. The encoded protein is CASSLTNEKLFF. The chain combines TRBV11-2 with TRBJ1-4; D is ambiguous. The CDR3 is 12 residues long. The germline V gene encodes CDR1 SGHAT and CDR2 FQNNGV. V was clipped by 5 bases and J by 2 bases, with 3 bases between them.

There are a few counts of this clonotype. This chain joins TRBV28 and TRBJ1-1, with 7 bases fitting TRBD1. This CDR3 spans 14 amino acids. J gave up 4 bases and V 4 bases, and 6 bases lay outside the gene matches. The germline gives CDR1 MDHEN, CDR2 SYDVKM. The CDR3 protein is CASSSAGQFTEAFF. DNA of the CDR3: TGTGCCAGCAGTTCTGCGGGACAGTTCACTGAAGCTTTCTTT.

This clonotype occurred a few times. V usage is TRBV14 and J usage is TRBJ1-1; D not certain. The V end lost 1 base, the J end lost 3 bases, and 9 bases lay between the germline ends. The germline V gene has CDR1 SGHDN and CDR2 FVKESK. This CDR3 is 14 amino acids long. The CDR3 spells CASSQARTYTEAFF. The DNA of the CDR3 is TGTGCCAGCAGCCAAGCCCGAACTTACACTGAAGCTTTCTTT.

This clonotype was detected only a few times. The rearrangement links TRBV6-2 or TRBV6-3 to TRBJ2-7; D might be TRBD1 or TRBD2, each matching 5 bases. The CDR3 is 15 amino acids. Germline V CDR1 and CDR2: MNHEY, SVGEGT. Trimming shortened V by 4 bases and J by 3 bases, and 16 bases separated the two germline ends. The CDR3 reads CASSLWGPRGYEQYF. Here the CDR3 DNA reads TGTGCCAGCAGTTTATGGGGACCCCGCGGCTACGAGCAGTACTTC.